Listed below are T cell receptor beta chains from one sample, sequenced in a study of blood T cell repertoires in COVID-19. Clones were read by immunoSEQ multiplex PCR, and TCRdb kept only the in-frame ones, dropping some. The data show 75,000 to 85,000 clones, roughly 84% seen once. The source material was peripheral blood. These receptor sequences come from a man aged 60 to 75 with COVID-19, enrolled during active disease. Both conserved end residues are part of each CDR3. The D gene is left open where the match is weak. Some rows mark clone size as missing; the rest say once, few, many or name a class of expanded clone.

j_gene | abundance | v_gene | d_gene | CDR3nt | CDR3aa
TRBJ1-1 | . | TRBV7-3 | . | TGTGCCAGCAGCTTAAAAATGGAGACTGAAGCTTTCTTT | CASSLKMETEAFF
TRBJ1-2 | . | TRBV19 | TRBD1 | TGTGCCAGTAGTGTAAACAGGGGTCCCCCTTTTAACTATGGCTACACCTTC | CASSVNRGPPFNYGYTF
TRBJ1-5 | . | TRBV6-5 | TRBD1 | TGTGCCAGCAGTTACGGGGGGACAGGGGATCAGCCCCAGCATTTT | CASSYGGTGDQPQHF
TRBJ2-2 | . | TRBV21-1 | . | TGTGCCAGCGGGGGGGCAGACACCGGGGAGCTGTTTTTT | CASGGADTGELFF
TRBJ1-1 | once | TRBV27 | TRBD1 | TGTGCCAGCAGTCTCAGACAGGGGTGGGGGTACACTGAAGCTTTCTTT | CASSLRQGWGYTEAFF
TRBJ1-1 | . | TRBV19 | . | TGTGCCAGTAGTCTCCCCAGGGGTATGACTGAAGCTTTCTTT | CASSLPRGMTEAFF
TRBJ2-3 | once | TRBV5-1 | TRBD2 | TGCGCCAGCAGCTCCTCCGGGACTAGCGGGGCAGATACGCAGTATTTT | CASSSSGTSGADTQYF
TRBJ1-5 | . | TRBV5-1 | TRBD1 | TGCGCCAGCAGCTCGGGACAGCCTAATCAGCCCCAGCATTTT | CASSSGQPNQPQHF
TRBJ2-3 | . | TRBV19 | . | TGTGCCAGTAGTCAAATGGGCATGGAATATACGCAGTATTTT | CASSQMGMEYTQYF
TRBJ2-1 | once | TRBV10-1 | TRBD1 | TGCGCCAGCGCGGACAGGGGTTACAATGAGCAGTTCTTC | CASADRGYNEQFF
TRBJ2-5 | . | TRBV5-1 | TRBD2 | TGCGCCAGCAGCTTGGCTTATGGGGGACTAGCGGGAGTCGGGGAGACCCAGTACTTC | CASSLAYGGLAGVGETQYF
TRBJ1-2 | . | TRBV2 | TRBD1 | TGTGCCAGCAGTCTGCGACCAATTCAGGGGGCAGGAGGCTATGGCTACACCTTC | CASSLRPIQGAGGYGYTF
TRBJ2-6 | . | TRBV18 | . | TGTGCCAGCTCACCCACGACTCCGTCGGGGTCTGGGGCCAACGTCCTGACTTTC | CASSPTTPSGSGANVLTF
TRBJ2-3 | . | TRBV24-1 | TRBD1 | TGTGCCACCGGGCAGGGGGGCACAGATACGCAGTATTTT | CATGQGGTDTQYF
TRBJ1-6 | . | TRBV10-3 | . | TGTGCCATCAGTGAGTCGAGCGGATCACCCCTCCACTTT | CAISESSGSPLHF
TRBJ1-1 | . | TRBV19 | . | TGTGCCAGTAGATCGAGGGAAACTGAAGCTTTCTTT | CASRSRETEAFF
TRBJ1-2 | . | TRBV5-1 | . | TGCGCCAGTCGACAGCCCTTTATGCGGGGCTACACCTTC | CASRQPFMRGYTF
TRBJ2-7 | . | TRBV3-1/TRBV3-2 | . | TGTGCCAGCAGCCAAGCGTCCCGCGACGAGCAGTACTTC | CASSQASRDEQYF
TRBJ2-1 | . | TRBV28 | TRBD1 | TGTGCCAGCAGCGGACAGGGCTACAATGAGCAGTTCTTC | CASSGQGYNEQFF
TRBJ2-1 | . | TRBV20-1 | TRBD2 | TGCAGTGCTAGTGGGCTAGCGGAAAACAATGAGCAGTTCTTC | CSASGLAENNEQFF
TRBJ2-6 | . | TRBV9 | . | TGTGCCAGCAGCGTGTCCCGACTCTCTGGGGCCAACGTCCTGACTTTC | CASSVSRLSGANVLTF
TRBJ2-2 | . | TRBV29-1 | . | TGCAGCGTTGATGAACATTCTGGCGGGGAGCTGTTTTTT | CSVDEHSGGELFF
TRBJ1-5 | . | TRBV5-1 | TRBD1 | TGCGCCAGCAGCCCTGGACAGGGCGGCAATCAGCCCCAGCATTTT | CASSPGQGGNQPQHF
TRBJ2-5 | once | TRBV7-7 | TRBD1 | TGTGCCAGCAGCCCCGGACAGGGGGGGGCCGAGGAGACCCAGTACTTC | CASSPGQGGAEETQYF
TRBJ2-5 | . | TRBV7-6 | . | TGTGCCAGCAGCTCCTCCCAGGGGACCCAGTACTTC | CASSSSQGTQYF
TRBJ1-5 | . | TRBV2 | TRBD1 | TGTGCCAGCAGTGATGATCTGGGGACAGGGGGTAGTAGCAATCAGCCCCAGCATTTT | CASSDDLGTGGSSNQPQHF
TRBJ2-2 | . | TRBV6-1 | TRBD2 | TGTGCCAGCAGTGAGCTAGGACTAGCGGGAGGGCCACGTGTCACCGGGGAGCTGTTTTTT | CASSELGLAGGPRVTGELFF
TRBJ2-1 | . | TRBV5-6 | . | TGTGCCAGCAGCGTCAGGGGAAGGGATGAGCAGTTCTTC | CASSVRGRDEQFF
TRBJ2-2 | . | TRBV5-1 | . | TGCGCCAGCAGCTTGAGTCCGACTACCGGGGAGCTGTTTTTT | CASSLSPTTGELFF